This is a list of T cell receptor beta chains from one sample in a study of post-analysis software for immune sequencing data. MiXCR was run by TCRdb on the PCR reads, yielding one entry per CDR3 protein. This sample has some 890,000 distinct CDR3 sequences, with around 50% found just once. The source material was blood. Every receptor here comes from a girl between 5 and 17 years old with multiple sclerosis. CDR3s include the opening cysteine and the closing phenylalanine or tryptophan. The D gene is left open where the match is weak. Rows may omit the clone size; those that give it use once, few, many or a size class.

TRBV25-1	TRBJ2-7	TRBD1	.	CATRGNLEGYEQYF	TGTGCCACCAGGGGGAACCTCGAGGGTTACGAGCAGTACTTC
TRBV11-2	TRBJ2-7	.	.	CASSIGREYEQYF	TGTGCCAGCAGCATAGGAAGGGAGTACGAGCAGTACTTC
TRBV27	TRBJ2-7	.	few	CASSPRSRRGGQYF	TGTGCCAGCAGTCCCCGTTCCCGACGGGGAGGGCAGTACTTC
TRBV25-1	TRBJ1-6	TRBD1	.	CASTRSGGQGGSPLHF	TGTGCCAGCACCCGTTCCGGGGGACAGGGAGGATCACCCCTCCACTTT
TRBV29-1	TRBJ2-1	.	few	CSASMDGNNEQFF	TGCAGCGCCTCAATGGACGGAAACAATGAGCAGTTCTTC
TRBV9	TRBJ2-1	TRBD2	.	CASSVKSSGGQGGEQFF	TGTGCCAGCAGCGTAAAATCTAGCGGGGGGCAAGGAGGAGAGCAGTTCTTC
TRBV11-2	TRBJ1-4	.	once	CASSPTTGEKLFF	TGTGCCAGCAGCCCGACGACCGGTGAAAAACTGTTTTTT
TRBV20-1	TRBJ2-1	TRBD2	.	CSASGGRSSNPNEQFF	TGCAGTGCTAGTGGCGGGAGGTCCTCCAACCCCAATGAGCAGTTCTTC
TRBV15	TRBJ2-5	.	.	CATSRDTEGGVWEQYF	TGTGCCACCAGCAGAGATACGGAAGGGGGGGTTTGGGAGCAGTACTTC
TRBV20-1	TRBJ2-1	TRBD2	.	CSARPRDYLQYNEQFF	TGCAGTGCGCGGCCCCGGGACTACCTCCAATACAATGAGCAGTTCTTC